This entry features one TCR beta chain sequence. Its target antigen remains unknown. One base away there is no much larger clone; base qualities are not given. The library came from the immunoSEQ multiplex PCR assay. For the multiplex PCR, a mixture combining 60 forward primers for TCR Vbeta segments and 13 reverse primers for TCR Jbeta segments was used. The CDR3 region of rearranged TCR beta genes was amplified from genomic DNA by a multiplex PCR assay. The amplified TCR beta libraries were sequenced on the Illumina HiSeq System as 87-base-pair reads. As for the authors' bioinformatics: In a later analysis, tens of millions of unique TCR beta chains were counted across the 666 repertoires, and around 10 million of these chains were shared by at least two donors. Raw reads were error-corrected and collapsed into unique sequences by a nearest-neighbor algorithm in which closely related sequences were merged to remove PCR and sequencing errors. To assign V, D and J gene segments, CDR3 sequences were aligned to IMGT reference sequences. For a sequence to be retained, a match of at least six nucleotides to both a V gene segment and a J gene segment was required. A rearrangement was called productive if the CDR3 had no stop codons and remained in frame with V and J, and every other rearrangement was called non-productive. Following IMGT convention, CDR3 was defined as the stretch from the second conserved V-encoded cysteine up to the conserved J-encoded phenylalanine. In an earlier analysis of around 540 of the donors, sequences lacking an unambiguous match to a single V gene segment were excluded. In an earlier analysis of almost 600 of the donors, a V segment was called functional when productive rearrangements were above 56.7%, and segregating when the standard deviation between donors exceeded 5%. A statistical classification framework was built to diagnose cytomegalovirus status from the catalog of TCR beta chain sequences. A later analysis assigned V and J genes by comparing TCR nucleotide sequences with IMGT/GENE-DB human TR gene sequences. Using the TCRdist pipeline, a later analysis assigned CDR3 sequences along with most-parsimonious VDJ recombination scenarios. In a later analysis, every TCR beta chain was defined by the combination of its CDR3 amino acid sequence and its V-gene family, and reads without a unique V-gene family were dropped. To address suspected cross-contamination and a sequencing artifact, a later analysis removed 450 to 700 highly shared, low-generation-probability nucleotide sequences. A later analysis calculated a clonal expansion index for each public chain from normalized within-repertoire ranks of inferred template counts. Generation probabilities in a later analysis came from a VDJ recombination model fitted to out-of-frame rearrangements, and those results were checked against IGoR. A later analysis scored TCR-TCR, TCR-HLA and TCR-CMV co-occurrence with hypergeometric tests, applying a repertoire-size bias correction to TCR pairs. To estimate false discovery rates, a later analysis permuted the HLA or CMV assignments 20 times. In a later analysis, co-occurring TCRs were grouped with DBSCAN, and TCRdist sequence similarity was added when clustering was performed within HLA-allele-positive subsets. Repertoires with fewer than 30,000 or more than 120,000 public chains, plus five repertoires with anomalous nucleotide sharing, were excluded from co-occurrence clustering. TCRdb re-hosts the immuneACCESS table, in-frame sequences only. Its copies lack some clones; in the studies checked, an unresolved V gene accounts for under half of them, and the cause for the rest is not known. D and trimming were read from the DNA, whereas the V and J calls and clone size are those reported in that table. This sample lists roughly 100,000 clones; nearly 15% were detected once. The biggest ten clones account for 0.8% to 0.95% of the sample.

These data come from a study of cytomegalovirus exposure and HLA in healthy donors (dated by TCRdb to the late 2010s). Regarding the study in general: According to an earlier analysis of several hundred of the donors, about 180 million T cells yielded roughly 110 million unique TCR beta sequences and about 300 Gb of sequence data. About 300 gigabases of sequencing data and roughly 81 million unique TCR sequences made up an early release that covered under 750 HLA-typed donors. The genetic ancestry cluster associated with self-reported Caucasian donors included 80% to 90% of the roughly 410 genotyped donors. The aim of the study was to test whether cataloging public T cell receptors could identify signatures of past pathogen exposure. The T cell repertoires of 666 subjects were profiled by immunosequencing and related to cytomegalovirus serostatus. Besides the first cohort of 666 subjects, a separate validation cohort made up of 120 different subjects was used. The study combined high-throughput TCR immunosequencing, statistical association of individual TCRs with disease status, and machine learning to predict cytomegalovirus infection status. To study patterns of TCR occurrence, a later analysis re-analyzed previously published TCR beta repertoires from 666 donors and added high-resolution HLA genotyping. Rather than using new phenotypic data, the later analysis identified candidate immune exposures from TCR beta sequences and from how often those sequences occurred across donors. To decide whether each TCR beta V gene segment behaved as functional or pseudogenic, an earlier analysis of 587 of the donors relied on high-throughput TCR beta sequencing. Donor age, sex, ethnicity and CMV serostatus were compiled together with the repertoire data. A later genetic analysis used genome-wide SNP genotypes for about 65% of the roughly 670 donors, treating that subset as a discovery cohort. All discovery cohort repertoires had been generated on a single sequencing platform. Both class I and class II loci were covered by HLA typing, at four-digit resolution. The number of typed donors differed by locus: roughly 629-630 for A, B, C, DRB1 and DQB1; 522 for DQA1; some 590 for DPA1; and approximately 450 for DPB1. Four or five DR-DQ haplotypes were handled as single units for association and clustering because linkage in the cohort was strong. Among a few hundred genotyped donors of the cohort, an average of about 240,000 unique TCR beta nucleotide sequences were sequenced per donor, approximately 20% of them non-productive. On the study overall, not on this receptor specifically: Strong co-occurrence of HLA alleles, especially DR and DQ, made assigning TCR associations to individual alleles difficult. A group of highly shared sequence variants was considered likely to be a technical artifact of the sequencing pipeline. Because HLA typing was missing for some donors at each locus, association tests included only the typed subset. In vitro tests confirmed that three of the cytomegalovirus-associated TCR beta chains recognize cytomegalovirus antigens. According to the authors, the approach could potentially be generalized to other disease states and immunological phenotypes. Some IMGT-functional V segments, including TRBV6-2 and TRBV6-3, could not be distinguished by the 87-base-pair reads and were therefore excluded. Specific HLA alleles were associated with 15,000 to 20,000 TCR beta sequences at a false discovery rate of 0.05 in a later analysis. In the study, 164 TCR beta chains were listed as associated with cytomegalovirus. In both the original and validation cohorts, the classifier was reported to diagnose cytomegalovirus status with high specificity and sensitivity. Linkage disequilibrium might explain the correlated functional status among segregating V segments, but an unknown experimental factor could not be ruled out. Only TCR beta chains were sequenced in this cohort, and the absence of alpha or paired-chain data limited detectable features. An earlier analysis of around 500 of the donors showed that most TCR beta V segments appeared in productive rearrangements either about 87% or about 30% of the time, which broadly matched IMGT annotations. A further reported finding was that TCR beta sequences accurately predicted the HLA-A and HLA-B alleles for most subjects in the first cohort. According to a later analysis, most CMV-associated TCR beta chains appeared to be HLA-restricted, and the HLA associations seemed to be driven largely by CMV exposure. The earlier analysis of approximately 590 of the donors excluded 15 to 20 rarely observed V segments, including chromosome 9 orphons, because counts were too low. The only immune exposure information available for the cohort was CMV serostatus. Roughly uniform sequencing depth across donors was assumed in presence/absence analyses, although this assumption may not hold. According to a later analysis, parvovirus B19, influenza, CMV and Epstein-Barr virus appeared linked to several top co-occurrence clusters. In a later analysis, HLA-associated TCR beta chains were found to be more clonally expanded and to have lower generation probabilities than equally common non-associated chains. Compared with the roughly 700-donor mean, donors in an Asian-associated ancestry cluster had fewer N-insertions in productive TCRs, according to a later genetic analysis. A later genetic analysis associated a missense DCLRE1C variant with V-gene and J-gene trimming of TCR beta chains, and an independent cohort replicated the association. In a later analysis, the rate of TCR association differed among HLA loci, with DRB1 alleles having the most associated TCRs and HLA-C alleles having the fewest. Across donors, most TCR sequences were observed very rarely, whereas some public TCRs were present in many individuals.

The cohort was made up of hundreds of healthy bone marrow donors. Cohort members were all nominally healthy when sampled, although unrecorded immune exposures were likely present. The donor tested CMV seronegative, placing the donor among the 350 to 400 seronegative members of the cohort. Every donor gave a peripheral blood sample, and the peripheral blood mononuclear cells from that sample were used for TCR beta sequencing. The Qiagen DNeasy Blood Extraction Kit was used to extract genomic DNA from the blood cell samples. Trimming removed 1 base from V and 3 bases from J, leaving 9 bases between the germline ends. The CDR3 numbers 13 residues from cysteine through phenylalanine. Just CDR3 DNA is preserved here, 39 bases in frame from base 1. The germline V gene supplies CDR1 SQVTM and CDR2 ANQGSEA.

The chain is encoded by TRBV29-1 joined to TRBJ1-1; no D gene can be assigned with confidence. The sequence derives from a female donor in good health and CMV-seronegative. Sequenced input: PBMCs. The CDR3 protein is CSVEVNGDTEAFF. The nucleotide sequence is TGCAGCGTTGAAGTGAACGGGGACACTGAAGCTTTCTTT. Full variable domain (CDR3 extended with the reference TRBV29-1 and TRBJ1-1 proteins): SAVISQKPSRDICQRGTSLTIQCQVDSQVTMMFWYRQQPGQSLTLIATANQGSEATYESGFVIDKFPISRPNLTFSTLTVSNMSPEDSSIYLCSVEVNGDTEAFFGQGTRLTVV.